The source of this TCR beta chain is a study of CDR3 diversity in severe acne. From the PCR reads, TCRdb called clonotypes with MiXCR, one entry per CDR3 protein. Of about 98,000 distinct CDR3 sequences detected, 51% appear once; the ten largest clones hold around 12%. Turning to this clonotype: This CDR3 is missing its conserved last phenylalanine or tryptophan, likely due to a read error.

Germline V gives CDR1 SGHVS, CDR2 FQNEAQ. Losses at the gene ends were 2 bases for V and 11 bases for J; bases not matched to a gene: 10. There are 15 residues in the CDR3. This chain links TRBV7-8 with TRBJ2-1, with TRBD2 matching over 9 bases. The TCR sequence derives from a male donor with acne. The specimen was blood. CDR3 bases: TGTGCCAGCAGCTTATGGTATAGCGGGAGCAGTAAGCAGTTCGTC. This gives the protein CASSLWYSGSSKQFV.